The 7 T cell receptor beta chains presented below share a single source sample, sequenced in a study of blood T cell repertoires in COVID-19. The repertoire was sequenced with immunoSEQ multiplex PCR; TCRdb's copy has only in-frame clones and lacks some. The table includes about 64,000 clones, 65% to 90% detected once. Sequences were obtained from peripheral blood. These receptors were taken from a woman aged 60-70 years with acute or convalescent COVID-19.

Worth noting for this clone: The sample carries other DNA sequences with the same CDR3. This sequence joins TRBV5-1 and TRBJ2-3, with D perhaps matching TRBD1 (5 bases). The germline V gene encodes CDR1 SGHRS and CDR2 YFSETQ. V was pared by 3 bases and J by 1 base, with 9 bases between. The CDR3 is made up of 14 amino acids. Here the CDR3 DNA reads TGCGCCAGCAGCTCCGCGACAGGCACAGATACGCAGTATTTT. It encodes CASSSATGTDTQYF.

V usage is TRBV12-3 or TRBV12-4 and J usage is TRBJ1-2; D gene uncertain. V was shortened by 5 bases and J by 7 bases, with 11 bases between the two germline ends. CDR3 length: 12 amino acids. The CDR3 nucleotides read TGTGCCAGCAGTCCTTCTCTTCGTGGCTACACCTTC. As protein: CASSPSLRGYTF.

The genes are TRBV14 and TRBJ1-1; 8 bases agree with TRBD1. The CDR3 extends over 16 amino acids. Germline-derived CDR1 and CDR2 are SGHDN and FVKESK. Losses at the gene ends were 5 bases for V and 0 bases for J; bases not matched to a gene: 8. This CDR3 is CASSVWTGLMNTEAFF. Here the CDR3 DNA reads TGTGCCAGCAGCGTCTGGACAGGGCTCATGAACACTGAAGCTTTCTTT.

CDR3 DNA sequence: TGTGCCACCAGTAGGGGGGGGTCGGTTAATGAGCAGTTCTTC. This sequence encodes CATSRGGSVNEQFF. The rearrangement uses TRBV24-1 and TRBJ2-1, with TRBD2 as a possible D gene (7 bases). Germline V CDR1 and CDR2: KGHDR, SFDVKD. The CDR3 has 14 residues. The V and J ends lost 6 bases and 7 bases respectively, with 15 bases between them.

This clone came up a few times. The chain uses TRBV19 and TRBJ1-6; D is perhaps TRBD1 (5 bases). The germline V gene encodes CDR1 LNHDA and CDR2 SQIVND (reference sequence). Trimming removed 6 bases at V and 6 bases at J, with 15 bases between. The CDR3 runs to 15 residues. CDR3 protein: CASRPVGTVNSPLHF. The CDR3 nucleotides read TGTGCCAGTAGGCCAGTCGGGACTGTTAATTCACCCCTCCACTTT.

The CDR3 bases are TGTGCCAGTAGTATGGCCGGGGTGGGAAACACCATATATTTT. Amino acids: CASSMAGVGNTIYF. This chain joins TRBV19 and TRBJ1-3, with D unclear. Germline values: CDR1 LNHDA, CDR2 SQIVND (reference sequence). Trimming removed 3 bases from V and 4 bases from J, with 10 bases in between. The CDR3 covers 14 residues.

The gene calls are TRBV5-6 and TRBJ1-4; TRBD1 matches at 10 bases. Germline CDR1 reads SGHDT; CDR2 reads YYEEEE. The CDR3 length is 11 residues. V lost 4 bases to trimming and J lost 15 bases; unmatched junction nucleotides: 3. The CDR3 coding sequence is TGTGCCAGCAGCAGAGGACAGGGGGTGTTTTTT. As protein: CASSRGQGVFF.